These T cell receptor beta chains were read from a single sample in a study of T cell responses to AZD1222 COVID-19 vaccine. Method: immunoSEQ multiplex PCR; TCRdb's copy keeps in-frame clones and lacks some. Of about 130,000 clones in the sample, about 92% are singletons; the top ten hold about 9.1%. The sample here was peripheral blood, taken on day 0 of AZD1222 vaccination. These TCRs come from an adult in good health. The CDR3 runs from the conserved cysteine through the conserved F or W. The order of the fields is clone size, V gene, CDR3 length, D gene, J gene, CDR3 DNA, CDR3 protein. The D gene is left open where the match is weak. The size field is filled for only some rows; it gives once, few, many or a size class.

clone_size: -
v_call: TRBV15
cdr3_length: 14
d_call: TRBD1
j_call: TRBJ2-3
cdr3_nt: TGTGCCACCTCTCGGGACAGGGCAGTAGATACGCAGTATTTT
cdr3_aa: CATSRDRAVDTQYF

clone_size: -
v_call: TRBV7-2
cdr3_length: 15
d_call: TRBD1
j_call: TRBJ2-7
cdr3_nt: TGTGCCAGCAGCCAGGGGGTGGGACAGTTCTACGAGCAGTACTTC
cdr3_aa: CASSQGVGQFYEQYF

clone_size: -
v_call: TRBV5-5
cdr3_length: 13
d_call: TRBD1
j_call: TRBJ1-2
cdr3_nt: TGTGCCAGCAGCGTATGGACAGGGTATGGCTACACCTTC
cdr3_aa: CASSVWTGYGYTF

clone_size: once
v_call: TRBV5-6
cdr3_length: 14
d_call: -
j_call: TRBJ2-7
cdr3_nt: TGTGCCAGCAGCTTGGGGGGGCTACTGAACGAGCAGTACTTC
cdr3_aa: CASSLGGLLNEQYF

clone_size: once
v_call: TRBV30
cdr3_length: 13
d_call: -
j_call: TRBJ1-5
cdr3_nt: TGTGCGTGGGGGCGGGGACAAAATCAGCCCCAGCATTTT
cdr3_aa: CAWGRGQNQPQHF

clone_size: -
v_call: TRBV2
cdr3_length: 13
d_call: TRBD1
j_call: TRBJ1-5
cdr3_nt: TGTGCCAGCAGTGCGGACAGGAATCAGCCCCAGCATTTT
cdr3_aa: CASSADRNQPQHF

clone_size: -
v_call: TRBV19
cdr3_length: 13
d_call: -
j_call: TRBJ1-2
cdr3_nt: TGTGCCAGTAGTATTTCGCCAGAGGGGGGCTACACCTTC
cdr3_aa: CASSISPEGGYTF

clone_size: once
v_call: TRBV28
cdr3_length: 13
d_call: -
j_call: TRBJ2-3
cdr3_nt: TGTGCCAGCAGTTTGAGTAGCACAGATACGCAGTATTTT
cdr3_aa: CASSLSSTDTQYF

clone_size: -
v_call: TRBV10-2
cdr3_length: 15
d_call: -
j_call: TRBJ2-6
cdr3_nt: TGCGCCAGCAGTGAGCTTGCTCGGGGGGCCAACGTCCTGACTTTC
cdr3_aa: CASSELARGANVLTF

clone_size: few
v_call: TRBV10-3
cdr3_length: 14
d_call: TRBD1
j_call: TRBJ1-1
cdr3_nt: TGTGCCATCAGTGGACAGGGGATGAACACTGAAGCTTTCTTT
cdr3_aa: CAISGQGMNTEAFF

clone_size: -
v_call: TRBV4-3
cdr3_length: 14
d_call: -
j_call: TRBJ2-1
cdr3_nt: TGCGCCAGCAGCCAAGGGATAGTTAACAATGAGCAGTTCTTC
cdr3_aa: CASSQGIVNNEQFF

clone_size: -
v_call: TRBV11-2
cdr3_length: 17
d_call: -
j_call: TRBJ2-2
cdr3_nt: TGTGCCAGCAGCTTAGAAAACTACGCGAAAGGCACCGGGGAGCTGTTTTTT
cdr3_aa: CASSLENYAKGTGELFF

clone_size: -
v_call: TRBV24-1
cdr3_length: 12
d_call: -
j_call: TRBJ2-7
cdr3_nt: TGTGCCACCAGTGGAAATGGGTACGAGCAGTACTTC
cdr3_aa: CATSGNGYEQYF

clone_size: -
v_call: TRBV19
cdr3_length: 14
d_call: -
j_call: TRBJ2-3
cdr3_nt: TGTGCCAGTAGTATGACGGGTAGCACAGATACGCAGTATTTT
cdr3_aa: CASSMTGSTDTQYF

clone_size: -
v_call: TRBV20-1
cdr3_length: 10
d_call: -
j_call: TRBJ1-1
cdr3_nt: TGCAGGGGAGCAGGGACTGAAGCTTTCTTT
cdr3_aa: CRGAGTEAFF

clone_size: -
v_call: TRBV19
cdr3_length: 16
d_call: -
j_call: TRBJ2-3
cdr3_nt: TGTGCCAGTAGTATTTCCCACCTTGCAACCACAGATACGCAGTATTTT
cdr3_aa: CASSISHLATTDTQYF

clone_size: -
v_call: TRBV19
cdr3_length: 13
d_call: -
j_call: TRBJ1-1
cdr3_nt: TGTGCCAGTAGTATGTTCTCGAACACTGAAGCTTTCTTT
cdr3_aa: CASSMFSNTEAFF

clone_size: -
v_call: TRBV11-2
cdr3_length: 16
d_call: -
j_call: TRBJ1-6
cdr3_nt: TGTGCCAGCAGTGCCCATCTATCCCTCAATAATTCACCCCTCCACTTT
cdr3_aa: CASSAHLSLNNSPLHF

clone_size: -
v_call: TRBV18
cdr3_length: 13
d_call: -
j_call: TRBJ1-1
cdr3_nt: TGTGCCAGCTCACGGGACGCGAACACTGAAGCTTTCTTT
cdr3_aa: CASSRDANTEAFF

clone_size: -
v_call: TRBV6-5
cdr3_length: 15
d_call: -
j_call: TRBJ2-7
cdr3_nt: TGTGCCAGCAGAGACGGGCGGGACAACCGATACGAGCAGTACTTC
cdr3_aa: CASRDGRDNRYEQYF

clone_size: once
v_call: TRBV9
cdr3_length: 16
d_call: -
j_call: TRBJ2-7
cdr3_nt: TGCGCCAGCCGCCGAGGGGGGGCAGGGGTTTCCTACGAGCAGTACTTC
cdr3_aa: CASRRGGAGVSYEQYF

clone_size: -
v_call: TRBV23-1
cdr3_length: 16
d_call: -
j_call: TRBJ1-2
cdr3_nt: TGCGCCAGCAGTCCCACGGTCCCGGGGCCCCTCTATGGCTACACCTTC
cdr3_aa: CASSPTVPGPLYGYTF

clone_size: -
v_call: TRBV7-9
cdr3_length: 15
d_call: -
j_call: TRBJ2-5
cdr3_nt: TGTGCCAGCAGCGTTTATAGGGTTACCCAAGAGACCCAGTACTTC
cdr3_aa: CASSVYRVTQETQYF

clone_size: -
v_call: TRBV3-1/TRBV3-2
cdr3_length: 16
d_call: TRBD2
j_call: TRBJ2-3
cdr3_nt: TGTGCCAGCAGCCTGGATAGCGGGGGCGGCACAGATACGCAGTATTTT
cdr3_aa: CASSLDSGGGTDTQYF

clone_size: -
v_call: TRBV2
cdr3_length: 14
d_call: TRBD1
j_call: TRBJ1-6
cdr3_nt: TGTGCCAGCAGTGGAGACAGGGGTAATTCACCCCTCCACTTT
cdr3_aa: CASSGDRGNSPLHF

clone_size: -
v_call: TRBV4-1
cdr3_length: 17
d_call: -
j_call: TRBJ1-2
cdr3_nt: TGCGCCAGCAGGGGGCGGATTGACGTTTTTCTAGACTATGGCTACACCTTC
cdr3_aa: CASRGRIDVFLDYGYTF

clone_size: -
v_call: TRBV28
cdr3_length: 17
d_call: TRBD1
j_call: TRBJ1-3
cdr3_nt: TGTGCCAGCACCCTCTCACAGGGGGGGGGATCTGGAAACACCATATATTTT
cdr3_aa: CASTLSQGGGSGNTIYF

clone_size: -
v_call: TRBV7-2
cdr3_length: 15
d_call: -
j_call: TRBJ2-3
cdr3_nt: TGTGCCAGCAGCTTAGATGGGGTAGTTGGAGATACGCAGTATTTT
cdr3_aa: CASSLDGVVGDTQYF

clone_size: -
v_call: TRBV3-1/TRBV3-2
cdr3_length: 13
d_call: TRBD1
j_call: TRBJ1-5
cdr3_nt: TGTGCCAGCAGCAGACAGGGTGGTCAGCCCCAGCATTTT
cdr3_aa: CASSRQGGQPQHF

clone_size: -
v_call: TRBV28
cdr3_length: 13
d_call: -
j_call: TRBJ1-4
cdr3_nt: TGTGCCAGCCGCCCAGGGATTAATGAAAAACTGTTTTTT
cdr3_aa: CASRPGINEKLFF